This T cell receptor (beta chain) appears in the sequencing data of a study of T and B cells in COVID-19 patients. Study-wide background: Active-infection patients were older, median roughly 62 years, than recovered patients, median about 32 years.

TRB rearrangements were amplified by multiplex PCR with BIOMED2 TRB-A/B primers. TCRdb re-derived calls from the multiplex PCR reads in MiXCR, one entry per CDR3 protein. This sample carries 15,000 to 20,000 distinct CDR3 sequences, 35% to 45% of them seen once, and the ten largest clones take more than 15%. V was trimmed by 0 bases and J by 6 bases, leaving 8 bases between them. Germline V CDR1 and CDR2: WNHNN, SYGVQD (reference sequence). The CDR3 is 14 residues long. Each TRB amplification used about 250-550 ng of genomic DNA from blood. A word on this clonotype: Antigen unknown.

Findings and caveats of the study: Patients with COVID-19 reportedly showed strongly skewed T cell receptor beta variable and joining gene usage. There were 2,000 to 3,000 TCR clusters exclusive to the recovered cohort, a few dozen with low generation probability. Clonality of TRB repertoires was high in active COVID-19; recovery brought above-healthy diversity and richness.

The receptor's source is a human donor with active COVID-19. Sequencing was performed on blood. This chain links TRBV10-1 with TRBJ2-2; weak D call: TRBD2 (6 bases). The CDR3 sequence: CASSESGGAGELFF. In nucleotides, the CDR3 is TGCGCCAGCAGTGAGTCAGGAGGGGCCGGGGAGCTGTTTTTT.